This entry features one T cell receptor beta chain sequence. The source of the sample is a study of regulatory dendritic cells for organ transplantation. FACS sorted CD4+ or CD8+ T cells into CD45RA+ naive and CD45RO+ memory. This CDR3 region has 15 residues. The germline V gene has CDR1 LGHNA and CDR2 YNFKEQ. V was clipped by 3 bases and J by 6 bases; unmatched bases: 8. Clones were sequenced by immunoSEQ multiplex PCR, and TCRdb holds only the in-frame ones, with some missing. This table has 20,000 to 25,000 clones, just under 75% appearing once. The receptor's source is a human donor in good health. The chain employs TRBV4-2 and TRBJ2-7; 10 bases agree with TRBD1. The material sequenced was memory CD4+ T cells from blood. Subset defined: CD45RO+ memory T cells. The CDR3 bases are TGTGCCAGCAGCCAGCCAGGACAGGGGGTGGTCGAGCAGTACTTC. Its protein product is CASSQPGQGVVEQYF.